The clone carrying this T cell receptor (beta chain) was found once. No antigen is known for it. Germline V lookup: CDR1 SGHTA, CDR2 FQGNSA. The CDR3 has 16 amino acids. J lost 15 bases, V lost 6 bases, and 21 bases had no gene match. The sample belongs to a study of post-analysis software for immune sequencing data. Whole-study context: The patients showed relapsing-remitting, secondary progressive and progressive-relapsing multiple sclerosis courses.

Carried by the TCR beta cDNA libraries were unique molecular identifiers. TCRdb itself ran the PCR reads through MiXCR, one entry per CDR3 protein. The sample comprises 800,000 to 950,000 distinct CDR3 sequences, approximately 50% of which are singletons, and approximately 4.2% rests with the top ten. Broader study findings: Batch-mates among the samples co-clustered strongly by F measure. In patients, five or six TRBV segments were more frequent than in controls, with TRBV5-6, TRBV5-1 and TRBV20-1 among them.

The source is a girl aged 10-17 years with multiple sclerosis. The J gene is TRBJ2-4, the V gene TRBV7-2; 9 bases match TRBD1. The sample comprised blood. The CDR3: CASRSPGQGPSYERYF. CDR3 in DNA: TGTGCCAGCAGGTCTCCGGGACAGGGTCCTTCCTACGAGCGGTACTTC. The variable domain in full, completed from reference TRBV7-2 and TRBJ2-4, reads GAGVSQSPSNKVTEKGKDVELRCDPISGHTALYWYRQSLGQGLEFLIYFQGNSAPDKSGLPSDRFSAERTGGSVSTLTIQRTQQEDSAVYLCASRSPGQGPSYERYFGAGTRLSVL.